This TCR beta chain comes out of a study of T cells in Graves' hyperthyroidism and ophthalmopathy. Overall study: Before treatment of any kind, peripheral blood was taken at initial diagnosis.

Disease duration was under 3 months in the ophthalmopathy patients, who also had a Clinical Activity Score of at least 3 and a NOSPECS grade of at least 4. Out of less than 12 ml of fresh peripheral blood came the PBMCs. The table lists this clonotype with a few counts. Its cognate antigen is unknown. Findings and caveats of the study: Clonotypes that were expanded in thyroid above 0.001 mostly appeared in blood too.

Amplification targeted TCR beta CDR3 regions from RNA transcripts. HTBI primers were the set used in a first-round RT-PCR of the TCR CDR3. TCRdb itself ran the multiplex PCR reads through MiXCR, one entry per CDR3 protein. The sample gives approximately 690,000 distinct CDR3 sequences, more than 12% of which show up once; about 12% is in the top ten. The TCR originated in a woman aged 45-65 years with Graves' ophthalmopathy. Sequenced input: blood.

The CDR3 region is CASSIQGPYNEQFF. DNA for the CDR3: TGTGCCAGTAGTATCCAGGGTCCCTACAATGAGCAGTTCTTC. The chain recombines TRBV19 with TRBJ2-1; D perhaps matches TRBD1 (5 bases). Germline CDR1 reads LNHDA; CDR2 reads SQIVND (reference sequence). There are 14 residues in the CDR3. V was clipped by 3 bases and J by 2 bases, with 8 bases between them.